The 27 T cell receptor beta chains below come from one sample, sequenced in a study of OX40 agonist ivuxolimab in advanced cancers. Only in-frame clones appear in the TCRdb table, and some are missing; sequencing was by immunoSEQ multiplex PCR. This sample yields 65,000 to 95,000 clones, of which almost 90% are seen a single time; about 0.8% belongs to the top ten. The sequencing here drew on CD4+ or CD8+ T cells sorted from blood, taken in a trial of the OX40 agonist ivuxolimab. The source of these receptors is an adult with an advanced solid tumor such as melanoma, head and neck, liver or kidney cancer.

This clone was recorded only once. This chain joins TRBV29-1 and TRBJ2-3; D is undetermined. V was cut by 7 bases and J by 5 bases, with 7 bases left in between. Germline V gene lookup returns CDR1 SQVTM and CDR2 ANQGSEA. This CDR3 has 10 residues. The CDR3 DNA sequence: TGCAGCGGAGCCGGAGATACGCAGTATTTT. As protein: CSGAGDTQYF.

The CDR3 nucleotides are TGTGCCAGCTCACCACAGGTACCGGGACTAGCGGACTACGAGCAGTACTTC. Its protein product is CASSPQVPGLADYEQYF. The genes are TRBV18 and TRBJ2-7, with 11 bases matching TRBD2. From germline, CDR1 is KGHSH and CDR2 LQKENI. Trimming took 1 base from V and 3 from J; bases not matched to a gene: 8. CDR3 size: 17 residues.

The chain recombines TRBV4-3 with TRBJ2-5; D perhaps matches TRBD2 (5 bases). V lost 3 bases and J lost 4, with 12 bases in between. Germline lookup yields CDR1 LGHNA and CDR2 YSLEER. This CDR3 has 14 residues. In DNA, the CDR3 is TGCGCCAGCAGCCAGGGGAGTGGCCGAGAGACCCAGTACTTC. Its protein is CASSQGSGRETQYF.

The J gene is TRBJ2-3, the V gene TRBV23-1; 7 bases agree with TRBD1. TRBV23-1 is an open reading frame whose function is uncertain. This CDR3 is 14 amino acids long. V trimming: 7 bases; J trimming: 3 bases; junction bases outside the gene matches: 7. The CDR3 DNA follows: TGCGCCAGCACAAGACAGGGTATTACAGATACGCAGTATTTT. The encoded protein is CASTRQGITDTQYF.

V is TRBV29-1 and J is TRBJ2-1; 8 bases map to TRBD2. CDR3 length: 13 residues. V shed 6 bases and J 2 bases; nucleotides not matched to a gene: 3. Germline V gene sequence: CDR1 SQVTM, CDR2 ANQGSEA. The CDR3 here is CSVAGVAYNEQFF. CDR3 in DNA: TGCAGCGTAGCGGGAGTAGCCTACAATGAGCAGTTCTTC.

This rearrangement joins TRBV7-2 to TRBJ2-7; 9 nucleotides agree with TRBD2. Germline V gene data show CDR1 as SGHTA and CDR2 as FQGNSA. The CDR3 consists of 16 residues. Trimming cost V 3 bases and J 0 bases; bases outside gene matches: 6. The CDR3 sequence is CASSLLLAGFSYEQYF. The CDR3 DNA reads TGTGCCAGCAGCTTGCTCCTAGCGGGATTCTCCTACGAGCAGTACTTC.

The chain recombines TRBV7-9 with TRBJ2-1, with D possibly being TRBD1 (7 bases). V gave up 3 bases and J gave up 6 bases, with 15 bases separating them. Germline V gene sequence: CDR1 SEHNR, CDR2 FQNEAQ (reference sequence). CDR3 size: 15 residues. The DNA for the CDR3 is TGTGCCAGCAGCTTTGAACAGGGGAGGTCCAATGAGCAGTTCTTC. Amino acid sequence: CASSFEQGRSNEQFF.

The V and J genes are TRBV5-4 and TRBJ2-3; TRBD2 aligns across 9 bases. CDR1 is SGHNT and CDR2 is YYREEE in the germline V gene (reference sequence). This CDR3 comprises 15 residues. Losses at the gene ends were 2 bases for V and 1 base for J; bases not matched to a gene: 2. This CDR3 is CASSFLAGRTDTQYF. The CDR3 nucleotides read TGTGCCAGCAGCTTCCTAGCGGGGCGCACAGATACGCAGTATTTT.

The chain employs TRBV5-1 and TRBJ2-1, with D possibly called TRBD1 or TRBD2 (6 bases each). CDR1 and CDR2 (germline): SGHRS, YFSETQ. The CDR3 has 17 residues. Trimming left V 4 bases short and J 5 bases short, with 22 bases between. In DNA form, the CDR3 reads TGCGCCAGCAGCAGGAGGGGGAGCCTTGTTTTGAACAATGAGCAGTTCTTC. Its translation is CASSRRGSLVLNNEQFF.

The chain has TRBV19 and TRBJ2-4; TRBD2 might be the D (7 bases). Germline CDR1 is LNHDA and CDR2 is SQIVND (reference sequence). The CDR3 spans 14 residues. Trimming stripped 3 bases from V and 6 bases from J, with 12 bases between. The CDR3: CASSMGGRINIQYF. CDR3 nucleotides: TGTGCCAGTAGTATGGGGGGGCGCATAAACATTCAGTACTTC. Full variable domain (missing parts from reference TRBV19 and TRBJ2-4): DGGITQSPKYLFRKEGQNVTLSCEQNLNHDAMYWYRQDPGQGLRLIYYSQIVNDFQKGDIAEGYSVSREKKESFPLTVTSAQKNPTAFYLCASSMGGRINIQYFGAGTRLSVL.

This chain uses TRBV27 with TRBJ2-5; the match to TRBD2 covers 10 bases. This CDR3 is 15 amino acids long. V shed 3 bases and J 2 bases; nucleotides not matched to a gene: 3. Germline V gives CDR1 MNHEY, CDR2 SMNVEV (reference sequence). The CDR3 bases are TGTGCCAGCAGTTTTAGCGGGAGGAGACAAGAGACCCAGTACTTC. It is translated as CASSFSGRRQETQYF.

The chain recombines TRBV7-3 with TRBJ2-3; TRBD2 aligns across 8 bases. Unmatched junction bases numbered 3, after V lost 1 base and J lost 3 bases. The CDR3 spans 15 residues. Germline CDR1 is SGHTA and CDR2 is FQGTGA. The CDR3 region has the DNA TGTGCCAGCAGCTTAAACGGGAGGGGGACAGATACGCAGTATTTT. It translates to CASSLNGRGTDTQYF.

The J gene is TRBJ2-7, the V gene TRBV5-5; D is tentatively TRBD1 or TRBD2 (5 bases each). The V end was cut by 0 bases, the J end by 0 bases, with 7 bases between. This CDR3 comprises 14 residues. CDR1 is SGHKS, CDR2 YYEKEE, per germline (reference sequence). Here the CDR3 DNA reads TGTGCCAGCAGCTTGGTTGGGGGCTCCTACGAGCAGTACTTC. The encoded protein is CASSLVGGSYEQYF.

The gene calls are TRBV11-3 and TRBJ2-1, with 10 bases aligning to TRBD2. The V gene end was trimmed by 5 bases and the J gene end by 8 bases; junction bases not matched to a gene: 9. This CDR3 is built from 15 residues. The germline gives CDR1 SGHNT, CDR2 YENEEA. CDR3 protein: CASSTASGSPYEQFF. Here the CDR3 DNA reads TGTGCCAGCAGCACCGCTAGCGGGAGCCCTTATGAGCAGTTCTTC. Based on the CDR3 plus reference TRBV11-3 and TRBJ2-1, the full variable domain is EAGVVQSPRYKIIEKKQPVAFWCNPISGHNTLYWYLQNLGQGPELLIRYENEEAVDDSQLPKDRFSAERLKGVDSTLKIQPAELGDSAVYLCASSTASGSPYEQFFGPGTRLTVL.

The V gene is TRBV7-3, the J gene TRBJ2-7; perhaps TRBD2 as D (6 bases). The CDR3 runs 14 residues. The germline CDR1 and CDR2 sequences are SGHTA and FQGTGA. Trimming pared 5 bases from V and 2 bases from J, leaving 13 bases between. The CDR3 bases are TGTGCCAGCAGCAAGACTGGGGGGACCTACGAGCAGTACTTC. Its protein is CASSKTGGTYEQYF.

This rearrangement joins TRBV11-2 to TRBJ2-1; TRBD2 matches at 13 bases. The trim removed 4 bases at V and 4 bases at J, leaving 1 base unmatched. Germline lookup yields CDR1 SGHAT and CDR2 FQNNGV. The length of the CDR3 is 15 residues. The CDR3 is CASSSGLAGYNEQFF. Written as DNA, the CDR3 is TGTGCCAGCAGCTCGGGACTAGCGGGGTACAATGAGCAGTTCTTC.

This clone was recorded once. J is TRBJ2-1 and V is TRBV30; 9 bases fit TRBD2. The CDR3 length is 15 residues. V lost 2 bases to trimming and J lost 8 bases; unmatched junction nucleotides: 10. CDR1 and CDR2 (germline): GTSNPN, SVGIG (reference sequence). In DNA form, the CDR3 reads TGTGCCTGGAGTAGCCATTTGGCGGGAGGGCATGAGCAGTTCTTC. Protein: CAWSSHLAGGHEQFF.

The chain carries TRBV29-1 and TRBJ2-2, with 9 positions matching TRBD2. The CDR3 is 14 residues long. V lost 4 bases, J lost 7 bases, and 7 bases stayed unmatched. The germline CDR1 and CDR2 sequences are SQVTM and ANQGSEA. CDR3 loop: CSVVPSGTGGELFF. CDR3 sequence (DNA): TGCAGCGTTGTTCCTAGCGGGACGGGCGGGGAGCTGTTTTTT.

This chain links TRBV7-2 with TRBJ2-7; 13 bases are a match to TRBD2. Germline lookup yields CDR1 SGHTA and CDR2 FQGNSA. With V trimmed by 4 bases and J by 3 bases, 6 bases remained unmatched. This CDR3 has 16 amino acids. The CDR3 DNA follows: TGTGCCAGCAGCTCTAGGACTAGCGGGAGCCTCTACGAGCAGTACTTC. This sequence encodes CASSSRTSGSLYEQYF.

The chain joins TRBV10-3 to TRBJ2-7; D perhaps matches TRBD2 (6 bases). This CDR3 comprises 15 residues. V was clipped by 0 bases and J by 6 bases, with 15 bases between them. CDR1 and CDR2 from the germline V gene are ENHRY and SYGVKD. The CDR3 here is CAISESLAPPPEQYF. CDR3 in DNA: TGTGCCATCAGTGAGTCTCTAGCGCCACCGCCCGAGCAGTACTTC.

In DNA form, the CDR3 reads TGTGCCAGCAGCAACAGGGGGCGAGGCGGCACTGAAGCTTTCTTT. Its translation is CASSNRGRGGTEAFF. The chain is built from TRBV2 and TRBJ1-1; TRBD1 matches at 9 bases. The CDR3 runs to 15 residues. Trimming cost V 6 bases and J 4 bases; bases outside gene matches: 9. Looked up from germline, CDR1 is SNHLY and CDR2 is FYNNEI.

This chain's CDR3 is CASSDGRALAGREYEQYF. CDR3 sequence (DNA): TGTGCCAGCAGTGACGGAAGGGCATTAGCGGGACGGGAGTACGAGCAGTACTTC. The chain couples TRBV6-1 to TRBJ2-7, with 8 bases aligning to TRBD2. V shed 3 bases and J 4 bases; nucleotides not matched to a gene: 17. CDR1 and CDR2 from the germline V gene are MNHNS and SASEGT. The CDR3 totals 18 residues.

The CDR3 bases are TGTGCCAGCTCGCAAAGAGAGTACACCGGGGAGCTGTTTTTT. As protein: CASSQREYTGELFF. The chain has TRBV18 and TRBJ2-2, with D uncertain. Trimming removed 6 bases from V and 3 bases from J, with 11 bases in between. The germline V gene has CDR1 KGHSH and CDR2 LQKENI. CDR3 length equals 14 residues.

The chain employs TRBV19 and TRBJ2-2, with 8 positions matching TRBD2. V was clipped by 3 bases and J by 1 base; unmatched bases: 10. Germline CDR1 and CDR2: LNHDA and SQIVND (reference sequence). CDR3 length: 18 residues. CDR3 bases: TGTGCCAGTAGTATCGGGACTAGAATTGTGGTGAACACCGGGGAGCTGTTTTTT. Its protein is CASSIGTRIVVNTGELFF.

The chain couples TRBV25-1 to TRBJ2-2; 9 bases are shared with TRBD1. Germline CDR1 and CDR2: MGHDK and SYGVNS. V dropped 4 bases and J dropped 5; count of bases not matched to a gene: 5. This CDR3 has 15 amino acids. The chain's CDR3 is CASSANRGRTGELFF. The CDR3, as DNA: TGTGCCAGCAGTGCCAACAGGGGGCGAACCGGGGAGCTGTTTTTT.

The chain joins TRBV5-6 to TRBJ1-1; TRBD1 matches 7 bases. In germline, CDR1 is SGHDT, CDR2 YYEEEE. The CDR3 loop spans 14 amino acids. V lost 4 bases to trimming and J lost 10 bases; unmatched junction nucleotides: 13. The CDR3: CASSKRQGYSGAFF. The DNA of the CDR3 is TGTGCCAGCAGCAAGAGACAGGGTTATTCTGGAGCTTTCTTT. Drawing the rest from reference TRBV5-6 and TRBJ1-1, the complete variable domain is DAGVTQSPTHLIKTRGQQVTLRCSPKSGHDTVSWYQQALGQGPQFIFQYYEEEERQRGNFPDRFSGHQFPNYSSELNVNALLLGDSALYLCASSKRQGYSGAFFGQGTRLTVV.

The chain recombines TRBV5-1 with TRBJ2-1, with no clear D. CDR1 and CDR2 (germline): SGHRS, YFSETQ. V was pared by 0 bases and J by 4 bases, with 8 bases between. CDR3 length: 14 residues. Here the CDR3 reads CASSLEGWYNEQFF. CDR3 DNA: TGCGCCAGCAGCTTGGAGGGTTGGTACAATGAGCAGTTCTTC. The full variable domain, its missing parts supplied by reference TRBV5-1 and TRBJ2-1, is KAGVTQTPRYLIKTRGQQVTLSCSPISGHRSVSWYQQTPGQGLQFLFEYFSETQRNKGNFPGRFSGRQFSNSRSEMNVSTLELGDSALYLCASSLEGWYNEQFFGPGTRLTVL.